Listed below are T cell receptor beta chains from one sample, sequenced in a study of CD8+CD57+ T cells in acquired aplastic anemia. Each CDR3 protein is one row after TCRdb ran MiXCR on the reads. The sample includes 300,000 or so distinct CDR3 sequences, roughly half seen only once; the top ten take around 7.6%. The sequencing input was sorted CD4+, CD8+, or CD8+CD57+ T cells (not recorded which) from PBMCs. These receptors were collected from a human donor with severe aplastic anemia or a healthy control (not recorded which). Each CDR3 is given with its conserved first and last residue. A D gene is named only where the DNA matches it firmly. A clone size is listed for some rows: how often the clone was seen (once, few, many), or a class if it is expanded.

length,size,V,D,J,CDR3,DNA
13,few,TRBV7-2,TRBD1,TRBJ2-7,CASSSDRQGEQYF,TGTGCCAGCAGCTCCGACCGACAGGGCGAGCAGTACTTC
12,few,TRBV20-1,TRBD1,TRBJ2-5,CSAWDSEETQYF,TGCAGTGCATGGGACAGCGAAGAGACCCAGTACTTC
13,NA,TRBV5-4,NA,TRBJ2-2,CASALTNTGGLFF,TGTGCCAGCGCCTTGACGAACACCGGGGGGCTGTTTTTT
14,many,TRBV7-9,NA,TRBJ1-4,CASSLGHANEKLFF,TGTGCCAGCAGCTTAGGGCATGCAAATGAAAAACTGTTTTTT
14,NA,TRBV5-1,TRBD1,TRBJ1-1,CASSLVGQGTEAFF,TGCGCCAGCAGCTTGGTGGGACAGGGGACTGAAGCTTTCTTT
13,many,TRBV7-6,NA,TRBJ1-2,CASSLEGVKGYTF,TGTGCCAGCAGCTTAGAAGGGGTGAAGGGCTACACCTTC
17,few,TRBV10-3,TRBD1,TRBJ2-7,CAISGQGKGSTSYEQYF,TGTGCCATCAGCGGACAGGGGAAAGGTTCCACCTCCTACGAGCAGTACTTC
12,NA,TRBV20-1,NA,TRBJ2-3,CSVQTGTDTQYF,TGCAGCGTCCAAACAGGGACAGATACGCAGTATTTT
13,NA,TRBV20-1,NA,TRBJ2-1,CSARDPVGNEQFF,TGCAGTGCTAGAGATCCGGTAGGAAATGAGCAGTTCTTC
17,NA,TRBV9,TRBD2,TRBJ2-7,CASSVTGLAGGSYEQYF,TGTGCCAGCAGCGTTACGGGACTAGCGGGGGGCTCCTACGAGCAGTACTTC
16,NA,TRBV7-2,NA,TRBJ2-5,CASSWAGATRSKTQYF,TGTGCCAGCAGCTGGGCGGGGGCCACCAGGTCGAAGACCCAGTACTTC
15,NA,TRBV14,TRBD1,TRBJ1-2,CASSPWDRGDYGYTF,TGTGCCAGCAGCCCCTGGGACAGGGGCGACTATGGCTACACCTTC
15,many,TRBV2,NA,TRBJ2-2,CASSAYGLRAGELFF,TGTGCCAGCAGTGCGTACGGTTTGAGGGCCGGGGAGCTGTTTTTT
14,NA,TRBV7-8,NA,TRBJ2-3,CASRRTEITDTQYF,TGTGCCAGCAGGAGGACAGAGATCACAGATACGCAGTATTTT
13,NA,TRBV29-1,TRBD2,TRBJ2-7,CSAVQAGEREQYF,TGCAGCGCCGTCCAGGCGGGAGAACGCGAGCAGTACTTC
17,NA,TRBV11-3,TRBD1,TRBJ1-2,CASSLGRTGGVNYGYTF,TGTGCCAGCAGCTTAGGGAGGACAGGGGGCGTCAACTATGGCTACACCTTC
13,NA,TRBV5-4,TRBD1,TRBJ1-6,CASSLVDREPLHF,TGTGCCAGCAGCTTGGTAGACAGGGAACCCCTCCACTTT
11,NA,TRBV25-1,NA,TRBJ1-1,CASSRRSEAFF,TGTGCCAGCTCCAGGAGGAGTGAAGCTTTCTTT
15,NA,TRBV2,NA,TRBJ2-7,CASSEAGGAVGEQYF,TGTGCCAGCAGTGAAGCTGGAGGGGCAGTGGGCGAGCAGTACTTC
12,NA,TRBV10-3,NA,TRBJ2-2,CAITENTGELFF,TGTGCCATCACCGAGAACACCGGGGAGCTGTTTTTT
12,NA,TRBV20-1,NA,TRBJ2-5,CSASVYQETQYF,TGCAGCGCTAGTGTTTACCAAGAGACCCAGTACTTC
13,NA,TRBV20-1,NA,TRBJ1-5,CSARQGAGLPQHF,TGCAGTGCTAGACAGGGTGCCGGGTTGCCCCAGCATTTT
15,NA,TRBV5-1,NA,TRBJ2-1,CASSSVTGGRDEQFF,TGCGCCAGCAGCTCGGTGACAGGAGGCAGGGATGAGCAGTTCTTC
18,few,TRBV7-2,TRBD2,TRBJ2-1,CASSLGISGRGGGNEQFF,TGTGCCAGCAGCTTAGGTATTAGCGGGAGGGGTGGAGGAAATGAGCAGTTCTTC
14,NA,TRBV12-3/TRBV12-4,TRBD1,TRBJ1-2,CASSRTGGDYGYTF,TGTGCCAGCAGTCGGACAGGGGGGGACTATGGCTACACCTTC
12,NA,TRBV20-1,NA,TRBJ1-2,CSVVQDPYGYTF,TGCAGTGTCGTGCAGGACCCCTATGGCTACACCTTC
13,many,TRBV7-2,NA,TRBJ2-3,CASSLESVDTQYF,TGTGCCAGCAGCTTAGAGAGCGTAGATACGCAGTATTTT
15,NA,TRBV11-2,TRBD1,TRBJ2-7,CASSAGQGQDYEQYF,TGTGCCAGCAGCGCAGGACAGGGCCAAGACTACGAGCAGTACTTC
12,few,TRBV14,NA,TRBJ2-7,CASSHTSYEQYF,TGTGCCAGCAGCCACACCTCCTACGAGCAGTACTTC
13,many,TRBV6-5,TRBD1,TRBJ1-2,CASSLDRANGYTF,TGTGCCAGCAGTTTAGACAGGGCCAATGGCTACACCTTC
15,many,TRBV9,NA,TRBJ2-7,CASSEEGKLSGEQYF,TGTGCCAGCAGCGAAGAGGGTAAATTAAGTGGCGAGCAGTACTTC
18,once,TRBV7-9,NA,TRBJ2-5,CASSLGRRGGRDQETQYF,TGTGCCAGCAGCTTGGGAAGAAGGGGGGGACGGGACCAAGAGACCCAGTACTTC
15,NA,TRBV12-5,TRBD2,TRBJ2-2,CASGLVVAGSGELFF,TGTGCTAGTGGTTTGGTAGTAGCGGGGAGCGGGGAGCTGTTTTTT
13,few,TRBV20-1,TRBD2,TRBJ2-3,CSASPAGTDTQYF,TGCAGTGCTAGTCCAGCGGGGACAGATACGCAGTATTTT
14,NA,TRBV20-1,TRBD2,TRBJ2-7,CSAIDREGSYDQYF,TGCAGTGCAATTGATAGGGAGGGCTCCTACGACCAGTACTTC
17,NA,TRBV20-1,NA,TRBJ2-3,CSAIEHLGRGSTDTQYF,TGCAGTGCTATTGAGCACCTTGGGCGCGGGAGCACAGATACGCAGTATTTT
15,NA,TRBV5-5,NA,TRBJ1-6,CASSLGDNIGSPLHF,TGTGCCAGCAGCTTGGGGGACAATATCGGTTCACCCCTCCACTTT
12,many,TRBV28,TRBD1,TRBJ1-1,CAGWDSRGEAFF,TGTGCCGGATGGGACAGTCGCGGTGAAGCTTTCTTT
15,many,TRBV2,NA,TRBJ1-1,CASSEALPYYTEAFF,TGTGCCAGCAGTGAAGCGCTTCCATACTACACTGAAGCTTTCTTT
15,many,TRBV6-5,NA,TRBJ2-7,CASSYSPLSAYEQYF,TGTGCCAGCAGTTACTCTCCCCTATCGGCTTACGAGCAGTACTTC
13,NA,TRBV25-1,NA,TRBJ1-1,CASSWGKVTEAFF,TGTGCCAGCAGTTGGGGGAAGGTCACTGAAGCTTTCTTT
16,NA,TRBV19,TRBD2,TRBJ2-1,CASSRWTSGGYNEQFF,TGTGCCAGTAGTAGATGGACTAGCGGGGGTTACAATGAGCAGTTCTTC
15,many,TRBV29-1,NA,TRBJ1-2,CSVDLGVVGLDGYTF,TGCAGCGTTGATTTAGGGGTGGTGGGGCTGGATGGCTACACCTTC
15,NA,TRBV10-3,TRBD1,TRBJ1-1,CAIREVTGGETEAFF,TGTGCCATCAGGGAAGTGACAGGGGGCGAAACTGAAGCTTTCTTT
15,NA,TRBV9,NA,TRBJ2-7,CASSVSGRSSYEQYF,TGTGCCAGCAGCGTAAGCGGCCGCAGCTCCTACGAGCAGTACTTC
12,NA,TRBV2,NA,TRBJ1-4,CASSSTGWRLFF,TGTGCCAGCAGTTCCACAGGGTGGCGACTGTTTTTT
14,many,TRBV19,NA,TRBJ1-2,CASSIDVAGYGYTF,TGTGCCAGTAGTATTGATGTGGCTGGGTATGGCTACACCTTC
13,few,TRBV10-3,NA,TRBJ1-5,CAISETEDQPQHF,TGTGCCATCAGTGAGACAGAAGATCAGCCCCAGCATTTT
13,few,TRBV10-3,NA,TRBJ2-7,CAISESVGGEQYF,TGTGCCATCAGTGAGTCGGTAGGGGGAGAGCAGTACTTC
14,many,TRBV5-6,TRBD1,TRBJ1-2,CASSLGQGKTGYTF,TGTGCCAGCAGCCTCGGACAGGGGAAGACTGGCTACACCTTC
13,many,TRBV20-1,TRBD1,TRBJ2-7,CSASAGQDYEQYF,TGCAGTGCTAGTGCCGGACAGGACTACGAGCAGTACTTC
15,NA,TRBV5-1,NA,TRBJ2-1,CASSLGDSSYNEQFF,TGCGCCAGCAGCTTGGGAGACTCATCCTACAATGAGCAGTTCTTC
17,many,TRBV7-2,NA,TRBJ1-3,CASSLEFGGRREYTIYF,TGTGCCAGCAGCTTAGAATTCGGAGGCAGGCGGGAGTACACCATATATTTT
13,NA,TRBV25-1,NA,TRBJ2-1,CASSGTVYNEQFF,TGTGCCAGCAGTGGGACAGTATACAATGAGCAGTTCTTC
17,NA,TRBV10-1,TRBD2,TRBJ2-5,CASRTPATSGGQETQYF,TGCGCCAGCAGGACACCGGCCACTAGCGGGGGGCAGGAGACCCAGTACTTC
15,NA,TRBV7-8,NA,TRBJ1-4,CASSPRQSRAEKLFF,TGTGCCAGCAGCCCGCGACAGAGCCGAGCCGAAAAACTGTTTTTT
15,many,TRBV6-5,NA,TRBJ1-3,CASAREGLGGNTIYF,TGTGCCAGCGCCAGGGAGGGTTTAGGGGGAAACACCATATATTTT